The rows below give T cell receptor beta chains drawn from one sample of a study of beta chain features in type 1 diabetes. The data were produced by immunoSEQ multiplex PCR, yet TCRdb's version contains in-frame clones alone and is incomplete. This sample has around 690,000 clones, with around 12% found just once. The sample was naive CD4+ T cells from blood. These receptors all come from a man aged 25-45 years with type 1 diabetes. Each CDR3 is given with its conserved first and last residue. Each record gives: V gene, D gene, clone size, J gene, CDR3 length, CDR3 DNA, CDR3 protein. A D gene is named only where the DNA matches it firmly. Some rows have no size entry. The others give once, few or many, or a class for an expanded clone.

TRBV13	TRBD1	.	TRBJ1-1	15	TGTGCCAGCAGCCGGCGGGACAGGGGGCGCACTGAAGCTTTCTTT	CASSRRDRGRTEAFF
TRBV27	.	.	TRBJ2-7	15	TGTGCCAGCAGTCTCCAAGGGGCCCGACCCTACGAGCAGTACTTC	CASSLQGARPYEQYF
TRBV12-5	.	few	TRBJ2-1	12	TGTGCTAGTGGCAGGACTGTTAATGAGCAGTTCTTC	CASGRTVNEQFF
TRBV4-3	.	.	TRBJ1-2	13	TGCGCCAGCAGCCCCCGTAAAGGGGATGGCTACACCTTC	CASSPRKGDGYTF
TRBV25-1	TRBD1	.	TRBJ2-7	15	TGTGCCAGCAGGCCTCCGGGACAGGGGGCCCACGAGCAGTACTTC	CASRPPGQGAHEQYF
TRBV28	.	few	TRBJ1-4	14	TGTGCCAGCAGTTCTCAGGGCCCTAATGAAAAACTGTTTTTT	CASSSQGPNEKLFF
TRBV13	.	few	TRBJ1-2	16	TGTGCCAGCAGCCCTCCGGGGGACCGTGCGAACTATGGCTACACCTTC	CASSPPGDRANYGYTF
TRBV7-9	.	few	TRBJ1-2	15	TGTGCCAGCAGCTTAGGTGGTCCGGTGACCTATGGCTACACCTTC	CASSLGGPVTYGYTF
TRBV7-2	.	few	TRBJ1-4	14	TGTGCCAGCAGCTCCCAAGGGGGTTTCGAAAAACTGTTTTTT	CASSSQGGFEKLFF
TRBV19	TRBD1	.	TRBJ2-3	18	TGTGCCAGTAGTACAAGGGCGCCCGGGACAGCTAGCACAGATACGCAGTATTTT	CASSTRAPGTASTDTQYF
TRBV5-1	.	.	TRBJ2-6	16	TGCGCCAGCAGCTTGGTGGTAGGGGCCGGGGCCAACGTCCTGACTTTC	CASSLVVGAGANVLTF
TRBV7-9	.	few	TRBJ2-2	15	TGTGCCAGCAGCCTTCCTGAGGGGCATGGCGGGGAGCTGTTTTTT	CASSLPEGHGGELFF
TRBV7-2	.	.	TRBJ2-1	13	TGTGCCAGCAGTTTTCTCCAGCCTAATGAGCAGTTCTTC	CASSFLQPNEQFF
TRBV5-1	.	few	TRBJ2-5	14	TGCGCCAGCAGCTCAGGGGTACAGGGAGAGACCCAGTACTTC	CASSSGVQGETQYF
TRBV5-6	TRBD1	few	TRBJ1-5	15	TGTGCCAGCAGCTGGACAGGGTCCGGCAATCAGCCCCAGCATTTT	CASSWTGSGNQPQHF
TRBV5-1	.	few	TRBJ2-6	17	TGCGCCAGCAGCTCTATCCTAGGCGGCTCTGGGGCCAACGTCCTGACTTTC	CASSSILGGSGANVLTF
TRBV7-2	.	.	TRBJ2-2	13	TGTGCCAGCAGCTTAGGACGGACCGGGGAGCTGTTTTTT	CASSLGRTGELFF
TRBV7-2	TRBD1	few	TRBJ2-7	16	TGTGCCAGCAGCTTGGTACCGGGACAGGGAGGATACGAGCAGTACTTC	CASSLVPGQGGYEQYF
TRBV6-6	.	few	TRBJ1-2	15	TGTGCTACATCATTCTTCGACAGCCTTAACTATGGCTACACCTTC	CATSFFDSLNYGYTF
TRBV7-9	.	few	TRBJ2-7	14	TGTGCCAGCAGCTTCGGGGCCAGCTCCTACGAGCAGTACTTC	CASSFGASSYEQYF
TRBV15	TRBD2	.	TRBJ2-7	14	TGTGCCACCAGCAGACAGCGGGAAAACTACGAGCAGTACTTC	CATSRQRENYEQYF
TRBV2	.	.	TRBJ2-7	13	TGTGCCAGCAGTGTAAACAGGGTCAACGAGCAGTACTTC	CASSVNRVNEQYF
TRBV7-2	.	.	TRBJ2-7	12	TGTGCCAGCAGCTTAGCACAGTACGAGCAGTACTTC	CASSLAQYEQYF
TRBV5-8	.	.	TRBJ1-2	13	TGTGCCAGCACCGAAGGGACGGCCTATGGCTACACCTTC	CASTEGTAYGYTF
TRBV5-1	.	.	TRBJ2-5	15	TGCGCCAGCAGCTTAGGGGCGACAGACCAAGAGACCCAGTACTTC	CASSLGATDQETQYF
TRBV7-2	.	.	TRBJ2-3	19	TGTGCCAGCAGCTTTAACCCAGCATCAAACAGGGCCAGAACAGATACGCAGTATTTT	CASSFNPASNRARTDTQYF
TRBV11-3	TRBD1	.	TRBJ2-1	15	TGTGCCAGCAGCGCGGGGACAGGGGGAAGCAATGAGCAGTTCTTC	CASSAGTGGSNEQFF
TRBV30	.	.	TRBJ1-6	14	TGTGCCTGGAGTGTAGGAAAAGGAGGTTCACCCCTCCACTTT	CAWSVGKGGSPLHF
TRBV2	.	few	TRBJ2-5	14	TGTGCCAGCAGCAACCGGGACCGAAAAGAGACCCAGTACTTC	CASSNRDRKETQYF
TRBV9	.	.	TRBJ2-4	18	TGTGCCAGCAGCCCCCGGGACGGCTTTATACTAGCCAAAAACATTCAGTACTTC	CASSPRDGFILAKNIQYF
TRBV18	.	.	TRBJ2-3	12	TGTGCCAGCTCACCACCTGGGGGAGTCACGTATTTT	CASSPPGGVTYF
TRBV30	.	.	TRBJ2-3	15	TGTGCCTGGAGTGTATTGAATCTGGGAGGACAGGTACCGTATTTT	CAWSVLNLGGQVPYF
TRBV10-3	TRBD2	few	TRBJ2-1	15	TGTGCCATCAGTTACACTAGCGGGGCTTACAATGAGCAGTTCTTC	CAISYTSGAYNEQFF
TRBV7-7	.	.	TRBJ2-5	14	TGTGCTAGCAGCCAAGGGGGGGGACAAGAGACCCAGTACTTC	CASSQGGGQETQYF
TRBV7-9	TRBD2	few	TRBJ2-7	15	TGTGCCAGCAGCTTCGGACTAGCGGGGGCCTACGAGCAGTACTTC	CASSFGLAGAYEQYF
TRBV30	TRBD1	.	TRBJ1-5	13	TGTGCCTGGAGCGAACAGGGGAATCAGCCCCAGCATTTT	CAWSEQGNQPQHF
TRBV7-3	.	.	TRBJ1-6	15	TGTGCCAGCAGCCCTTCGGGGCCCGATAATTCACCCCTCCACTTT	CASSPSGPDNSPLHF
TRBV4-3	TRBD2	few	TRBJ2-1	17	TGCGCCAGCAGCCAAGTGAGCGGGGGGAACTCCTACAATGAGCAGTTCTTC	CASSQVSGGNSYNEQFF
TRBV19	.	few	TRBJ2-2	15	TGTGCCAGTAGTATTTTGGAGGAGGGATCAGGGGAGCTGTTTTTT	CASSILEEGSGELFF
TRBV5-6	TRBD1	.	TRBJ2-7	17	TGTGCCAGCAGGTCAAGTTCCGGGACAGGGATCTCCTACGAGCAGTACTTC	CASRSSSGTGISYEQYF
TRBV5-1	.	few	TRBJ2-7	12	TGCGCCAGCAGCTCTGACAGCTACGAGCAGTACTTC	CASSSDSYEQYF
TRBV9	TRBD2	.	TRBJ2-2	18	TGTGCCAGCAGCGTAGTTTCTAGCGGGAGACTGAACACCGGGGAGCTGTTTTTT	CASSVVSSGRLNTGELFF
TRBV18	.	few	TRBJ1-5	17	TGTGCCAGCTCACCATACTCAGGGGCCGTTAGCAATCAGCCCCAGCATTTT	CASSPYSGAVSNQPQHF
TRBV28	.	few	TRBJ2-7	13	TGTGTCACACAAGGGAGCGTCACCTACGAGCAGTACTTC	CVTQGSVTYEQYF
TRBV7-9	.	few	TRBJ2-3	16	TGTGCCAGCAGCTTATTCGGCTCAGGGTACAGAGATACGCAGTATTTT	CASSLFGSGYRDTQYF
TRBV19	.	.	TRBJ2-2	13	TGTGCCAGTAGTATAGCGCCCAGGGCAGAGCTGTTTTTT	CASSIAPRAELFF
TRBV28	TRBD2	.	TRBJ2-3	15	TGTGCCAGCAGTTTAGGCGGGGGGGGCACAGATACGCAGTATTTT	CASSLGGGGTDTQYF
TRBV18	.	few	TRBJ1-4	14	TGTGCCAGCTCATGGACAGTTACTAATGAAAAACTGTTTTTT	CASSWTVTNEKLFF
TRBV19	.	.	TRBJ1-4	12	TGTGCCAGGACGCGACAGTTTGGGAAACTGTTTTTT	CARTRQFGKLFF
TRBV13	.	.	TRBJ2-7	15	TGTGCCAGCAGCGCCATGGGGCCAAGCTCCTACGAGCAGTACTTC	CASSAMGPSSYEQYF
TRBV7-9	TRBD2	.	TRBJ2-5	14	TGTGCCAGCAGCCCCTTGGGGGGGAGGAAGACCCAGTACTTC	CASSPLGGRKTQYF
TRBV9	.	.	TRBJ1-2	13	TGTGCCAGCAGAACACAGGGATGGTATGGCTACACCTTC	CASRTQGWYGYTF
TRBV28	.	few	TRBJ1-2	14	TGTGCCAGCAGTCCTACGGACGGTGGCTATGGCTACACCTTC	CASSPTDGGYGYTF
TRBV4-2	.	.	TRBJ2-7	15	TGTGCCAGCAGCCAAGATGAAGGACGAGGCTACGAGCAGTACTTC	CASSQDEGRGYEQYF